This T cell receptor (beta chain) comes out of a study of T cell repertoires in cytomegalovirus infection. Whole-study context: HLA-B-restricted CMV epitopes that are well studied were used alongside recently identified HLA-C-restricted ones. In public TCR beta signatures, there were indications of both CMV infection and matching HLA type. Overall study findings and caveats: Ex vivo responses were dominated by HLA-C-restricted CMV-specific TCR beta clonotypes. Summed public TCR beta family frequency identified CMV carriers bearing the relevant HLA.

CDR3 size: 14 residues. Trimming took off 0 bases at V and 6 bases at J, with 10 bases between the two ends. Germline CDR1 SGDLS, CDR2 YYNGEE. Comments on this clonotype: As yet, its antigen is unknown.

TCRdb ran MiXCR on the reads and lists one entry per CDR3 protein. The sample holds some 920,000 distinct CDR3 sequences, roughly 30% seen once. This chain links TRBV9 with TRBJ1-5, with a weak D call TRBD1 (6 bases). The sequence was obtained from a human donor in good health (CMV status not recorded). Some clones in this sample may be carry-over from other donors' samples. The sequenced sample was cultured CD8+ T cells from PBMCs, obtained from culture after CMV antigen stimulation. The CDR3 nucleotides are TGTGCCAGCAGCGTAGGAGGGGGGGTTCAGCCCCAGCATTTT. This gives the protein CASSVGGGVQPQHF.